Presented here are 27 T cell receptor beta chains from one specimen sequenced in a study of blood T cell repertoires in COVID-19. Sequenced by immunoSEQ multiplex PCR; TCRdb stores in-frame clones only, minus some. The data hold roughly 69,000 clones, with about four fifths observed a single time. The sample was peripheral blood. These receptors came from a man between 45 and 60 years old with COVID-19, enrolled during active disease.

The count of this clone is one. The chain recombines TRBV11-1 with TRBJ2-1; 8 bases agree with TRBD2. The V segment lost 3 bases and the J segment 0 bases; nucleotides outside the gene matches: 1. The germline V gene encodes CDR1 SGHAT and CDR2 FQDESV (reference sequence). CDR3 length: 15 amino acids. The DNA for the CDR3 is TGTGCCAGCAGCTTGACTAGCGACTCCTACAATGAGCAGTTCTTC. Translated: CASSLTSDSYNEQFF. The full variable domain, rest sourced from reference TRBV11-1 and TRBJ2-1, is EAEVAQSPRYKITEKSQAVAFWCDPISGHATLYWYRQILGQGPELLVQFQDESVVDDSQLPKDRFSAERLKGVDSTLKIQPAELGDSAMYLCASSLTSDSYNEQFFGPGTRLTVL.

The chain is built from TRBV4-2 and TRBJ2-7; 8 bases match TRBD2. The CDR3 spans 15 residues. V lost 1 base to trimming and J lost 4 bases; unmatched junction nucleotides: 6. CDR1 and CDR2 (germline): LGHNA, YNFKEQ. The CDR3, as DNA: TGTGCCAGCAGCCAAGGGAGCGGGGGCCTGTACGAGCAGTACTTC. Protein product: CASSQGSGGLYEQYF.

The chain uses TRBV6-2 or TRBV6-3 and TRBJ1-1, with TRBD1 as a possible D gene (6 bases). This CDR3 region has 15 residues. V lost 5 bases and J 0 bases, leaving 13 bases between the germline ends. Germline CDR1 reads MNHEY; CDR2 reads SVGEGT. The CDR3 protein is CASSTQGHMNTEAFF. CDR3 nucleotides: TGTGCCAGCAGTACCCAGGGACATATGAACACTGAAGCTTTCTTT.

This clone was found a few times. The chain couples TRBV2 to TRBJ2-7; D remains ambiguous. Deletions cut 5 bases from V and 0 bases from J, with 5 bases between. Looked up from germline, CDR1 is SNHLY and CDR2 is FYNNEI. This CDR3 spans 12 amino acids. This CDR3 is CASSTSSYEQYF. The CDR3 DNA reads TGTGCCAGCAGTACGAGCTCCTACGAGCAGTACTTC.

The CDR3 loop is CASSPTSDYEQYF. DNA for the CDR3: TGTGCCAGCAGTCCTACTAGCGACTACGAGCAGTACTTC. This chain connects TRBV7-2 to TRBJ2-7; TRBD2 matches at 7 bases. The CDR3 sequence is 13 residues long. The germline V gene encodes CDR1 SGHTA and CDR2 FQGNSA. J gave up 3 bases and V 6 bases, and 5 bases lay outside the gene matches.

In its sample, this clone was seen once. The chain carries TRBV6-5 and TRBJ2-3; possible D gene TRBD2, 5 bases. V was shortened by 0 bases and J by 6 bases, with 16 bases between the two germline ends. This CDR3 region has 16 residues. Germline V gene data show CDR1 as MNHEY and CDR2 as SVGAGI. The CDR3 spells CASSYSSGELSDTQYF. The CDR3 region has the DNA TGTGCCAGCAGTTACTCGAGTGGGGAGTTGTCGGATACGCAGTATTTT.

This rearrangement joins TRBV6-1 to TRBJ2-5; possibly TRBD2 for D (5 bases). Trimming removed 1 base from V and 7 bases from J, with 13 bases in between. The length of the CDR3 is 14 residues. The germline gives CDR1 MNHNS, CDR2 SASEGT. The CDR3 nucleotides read TGTGCCAGCAGTGAAGTGCCAAATGAGGGGACCCAGTACTTC. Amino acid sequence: CASSEVPNEGTQYF.

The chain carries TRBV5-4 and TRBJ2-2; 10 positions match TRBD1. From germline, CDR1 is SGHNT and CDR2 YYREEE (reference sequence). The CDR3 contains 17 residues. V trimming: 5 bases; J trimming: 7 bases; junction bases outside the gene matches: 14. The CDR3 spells CASSHYIETGGFGELFF. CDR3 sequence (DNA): TGTGCCAGCAGTCATTATATAGAGACAGGGGGCTTCGGGGAGCTGTTTTTT.

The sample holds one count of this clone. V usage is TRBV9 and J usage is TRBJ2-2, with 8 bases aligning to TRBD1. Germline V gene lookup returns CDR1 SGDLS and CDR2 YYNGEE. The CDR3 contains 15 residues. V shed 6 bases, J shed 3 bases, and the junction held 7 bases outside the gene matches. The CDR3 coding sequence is TGTGCCAGCACCGGAGGACAGGGCGACACCGGGGAGCTGTTTTTT. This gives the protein CASTGGQGDTGELFF.

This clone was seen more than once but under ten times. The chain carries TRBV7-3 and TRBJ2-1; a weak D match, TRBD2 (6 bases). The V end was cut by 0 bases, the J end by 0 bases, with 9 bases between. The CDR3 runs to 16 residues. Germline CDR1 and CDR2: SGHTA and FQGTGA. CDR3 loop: CASSLTGGSSYNEQFF. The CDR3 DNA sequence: TGTGCCAGCAGCTTAACGGGGGGAAGCTCCTACAATGAGCAGTTCTTC.

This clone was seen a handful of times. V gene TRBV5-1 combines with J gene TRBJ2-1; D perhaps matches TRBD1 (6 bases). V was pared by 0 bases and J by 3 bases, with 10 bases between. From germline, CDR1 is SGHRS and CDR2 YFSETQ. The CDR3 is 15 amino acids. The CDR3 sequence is CASSLGQEFYNEQFF. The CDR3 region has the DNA TGCGCCAGCAGCTTGGGACAGGAGTTCTACAATGAGCAGTTCTTC.

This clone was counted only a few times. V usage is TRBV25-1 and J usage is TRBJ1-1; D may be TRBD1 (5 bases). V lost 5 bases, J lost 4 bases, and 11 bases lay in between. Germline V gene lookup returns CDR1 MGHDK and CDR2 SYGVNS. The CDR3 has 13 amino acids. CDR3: CASSNRGGTEAFF. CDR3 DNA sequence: TGTGCCAGCAGTAATCGGGGGGGCACTGAAGCTTTCTTT.

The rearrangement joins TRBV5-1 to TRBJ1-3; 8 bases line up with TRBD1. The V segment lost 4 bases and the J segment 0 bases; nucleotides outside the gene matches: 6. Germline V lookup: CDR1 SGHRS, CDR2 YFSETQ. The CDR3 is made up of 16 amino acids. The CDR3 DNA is TGCGCCAGCAGCGACCAAGGGACAGGCTCTGGAAACACCATATATTTT. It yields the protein CASSDQGTGSGNTIYF.

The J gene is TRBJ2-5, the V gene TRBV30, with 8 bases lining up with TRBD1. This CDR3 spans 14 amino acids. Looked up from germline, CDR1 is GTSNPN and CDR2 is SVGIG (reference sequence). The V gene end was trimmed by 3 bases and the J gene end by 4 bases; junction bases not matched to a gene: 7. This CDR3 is CAWSRGRGGETQYF. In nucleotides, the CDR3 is TGTGCCTGGAGCAGGGGGCGCGGAGGAGAGACCCAGTACTTC.

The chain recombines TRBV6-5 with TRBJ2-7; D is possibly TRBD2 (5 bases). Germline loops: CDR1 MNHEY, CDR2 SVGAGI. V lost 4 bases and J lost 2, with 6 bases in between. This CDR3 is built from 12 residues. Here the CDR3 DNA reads TGTGCCAGCAGTTGGGAGACCTACGAGCAGTACTTC. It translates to CASSWETYEQYF.

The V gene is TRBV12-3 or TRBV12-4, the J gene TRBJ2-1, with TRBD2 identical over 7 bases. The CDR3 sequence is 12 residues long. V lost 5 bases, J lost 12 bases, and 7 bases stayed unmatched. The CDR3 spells CASSRTSSRQFF. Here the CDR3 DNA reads TGTGCCAGCAGTCGGACTAGTAGTCGGCAGTTCTTC.

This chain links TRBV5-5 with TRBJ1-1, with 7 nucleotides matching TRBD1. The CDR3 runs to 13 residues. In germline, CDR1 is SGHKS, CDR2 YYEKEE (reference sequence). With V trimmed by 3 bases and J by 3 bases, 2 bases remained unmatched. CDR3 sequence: CASSSQGDTEAFF. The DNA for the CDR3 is TGTGCCAGCAGCTCTCAGGGGGACACTGAAGCTTTCTTT. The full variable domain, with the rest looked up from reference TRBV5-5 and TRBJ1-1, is DAGVTQSPTHLIKTRGQQVTLRCSPISGHKSVSWYQQVLGQGPQFIFQYYEKEERGRGNFPDRFSARQFPNYSSELNVNALLLGDSALYLCASSSQGDTEAFFGQGTRLTVV.

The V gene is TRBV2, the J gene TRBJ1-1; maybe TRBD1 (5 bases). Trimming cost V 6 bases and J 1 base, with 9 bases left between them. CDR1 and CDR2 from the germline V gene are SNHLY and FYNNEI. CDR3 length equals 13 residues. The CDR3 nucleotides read TGTGCCAGCAGCAGGGCCCAGAACACTGAAGCTTTCTTT. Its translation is CASSRAQNTEAFF.

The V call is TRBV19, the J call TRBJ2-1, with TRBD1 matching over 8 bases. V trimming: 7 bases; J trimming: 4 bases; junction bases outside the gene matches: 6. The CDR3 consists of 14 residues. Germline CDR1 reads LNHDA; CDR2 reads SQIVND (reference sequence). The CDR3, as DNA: TGTGCCAGTACCCGGGACAGGAGATACAATGAGCAGTTCTTC. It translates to CASTRDRRYNEQFF.

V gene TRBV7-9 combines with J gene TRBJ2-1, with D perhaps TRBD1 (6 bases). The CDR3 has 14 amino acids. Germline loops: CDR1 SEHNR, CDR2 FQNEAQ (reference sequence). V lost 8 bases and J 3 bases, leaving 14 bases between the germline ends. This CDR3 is CASQLRGGYNEQFF. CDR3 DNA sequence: TGTGCCAGCCAGCTGAGAGGGGGCTACAATGAGCAGTTCTTC.

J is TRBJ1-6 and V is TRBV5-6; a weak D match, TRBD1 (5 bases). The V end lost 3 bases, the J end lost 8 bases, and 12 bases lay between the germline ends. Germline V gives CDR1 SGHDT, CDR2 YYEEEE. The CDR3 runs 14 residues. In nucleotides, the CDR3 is TGTGCCAGCAGCTCCTCCGGGGGGGATTCACCCCTCCACTTT. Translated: CASSSSGGDSPLHF.

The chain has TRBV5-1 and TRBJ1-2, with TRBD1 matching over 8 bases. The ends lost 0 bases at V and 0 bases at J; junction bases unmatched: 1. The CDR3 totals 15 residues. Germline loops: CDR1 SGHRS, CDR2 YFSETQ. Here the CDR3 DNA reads TGCGCCAGCAGCTTGGAGGGACAGGCTAACTATGGCTACACCTTC. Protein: CASSLEGQANYGYTF.

This chain's CDR3 is CASSQGTSGGARETQYF. In DNA form, the CDR3 reads TGCGCCAGCAGCCAAGGGACTAGCGGGGGGGCCCGGGAGACCCAGTACTTC. The chain recombines TRBV4-1 with TRBJ2-5, with TRBD2 matching over 15 bases. This CDR3 is built from 17 residues. From germline, CDR1 is MGHRA and CDR2 YSYEKL. Trimming took 1 base from V and 5 from J; bases not matched to a gene: 5.

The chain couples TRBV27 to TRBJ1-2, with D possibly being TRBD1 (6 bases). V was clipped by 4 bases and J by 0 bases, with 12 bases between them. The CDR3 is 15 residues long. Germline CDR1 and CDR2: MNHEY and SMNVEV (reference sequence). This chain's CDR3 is CASSSLGGSNYGYTF. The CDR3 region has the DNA TGTGCCAGCAGTTCGCTTGGGGGCTCTAACTATGGCTACACCTTC.

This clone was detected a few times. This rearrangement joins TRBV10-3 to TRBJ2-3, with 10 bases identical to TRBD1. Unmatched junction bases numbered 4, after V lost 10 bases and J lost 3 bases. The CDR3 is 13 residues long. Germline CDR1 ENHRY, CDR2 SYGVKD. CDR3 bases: TGTGCCACCTGGGGACAGGGGACAGATACGCAGTATTTT. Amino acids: CATWGQGTDTQYF.

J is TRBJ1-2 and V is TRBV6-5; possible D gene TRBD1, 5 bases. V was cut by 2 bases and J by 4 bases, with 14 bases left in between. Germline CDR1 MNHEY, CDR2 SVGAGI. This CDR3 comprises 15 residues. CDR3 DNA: TGTGCCAGCAGTTACCCAAGGGGTAGTACCTATGGCTACACCTTC. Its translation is CASSYPRGSTYGYTF.

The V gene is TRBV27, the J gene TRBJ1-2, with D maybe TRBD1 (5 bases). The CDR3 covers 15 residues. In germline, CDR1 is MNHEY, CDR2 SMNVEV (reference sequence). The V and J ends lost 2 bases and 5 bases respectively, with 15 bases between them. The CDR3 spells CASSLKGREPYGYTF. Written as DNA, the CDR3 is TGTGCCAGCAGTTTAAAGGGCAGGGAACCTTATGGCTACACCTTC.